A selection of T cell receptor beta chains follows, all from one sample in a study of blood T cell repertoires in COVID-19. Libraries were prepared by immunoSEQ multiplex PCR; TCRdb keeps only in-frame clonotypes and omits some of them. The data show 98,000 or so clones, around 84% seen once. Sequencing was performed on peripheral blood. The origin of the receptors is a woman aged 60-75 years in a cohort sampled during active or convalescent COVID-19. Each CDR3 is given with its conserved first and last residue.

V gene | CDR3 protein
TRBV5-1 | CASSYLGVEQFF
TRBV5-4 | CASSLGGTSQNIQYF
TRBV9 | CASSAGRVNQPQHF
TRBV7-3 | CASSLSGTGELFF
TRBV3-1/TRBV3-2 | CASSQLGDSGELFF
TRBV9 | CASSIGTSGILRGSYNEQFF
TRBV5-1 | CASSFGDSYNEQFF
TRBV5-1 | CASSWGGGTGELFF
TRBV11-2 | CASSLVPAGVQETQYF
TRBV10-2 | CASSSVPGQGTEEQYF
TRBV5-1 | CASSLSGSGNTIYF
TRBV2 | CASSNRVAEAFF
TRBV7-3 | CASSLTGHLTDTQYF
TRBV5-1 | CASSADREETQYF
TRBV7-9 | CASSFTQIQNTEAFF
TRBV11-2 | CASSFAAGGITDTQYF
TRBV19 | CASSATGRWTEAFF
TRBV10-3 | CAISERSGQTSSYEQYF
TRBV6-6 | CASTASRTGTSGGYTF
TRBV27 | CASVGLTLSNIQYF
TRBV10-1 | CASSATTYEQYF
TRBV9 | CASSQGQGYNEQFF
TRBV11-3 | CASSPRQGGTGELFF
TRBV10-3 | CAISEAGYNYGYTF
TRBV6-5 | CASSSSLAGYEQYF